Listed below are T cell receptor beta chains from one sample, sequenced in a study of breast tumors, draining lymph nodes, adjacent tissues. TCRdb called the multiplex PCR reads again in MiXCR, with one record for every CDR3 protein. Of 50,000 to 75,000 distinct CDR3 sequences listed, approximately 54% are singletons. The sample comprised breast tumor tissue. The receptors were sampled from a female donor with breast cancer. Some clones in this sample may be carry-over from other donors' samples. The CDR3 runs from the conserved cysteine through the conserved F or W. D genes are given only for firm matches. Some rows mark clone size as missing; the rest say once, few, many or name a class of expanded clone.

NA	TRBJ2-1	TRBV2	NA	CASSWTDNEQFF	TGTGCCAGCAGTTGGACAGACAATGAGCAGTTCTTC
TRBD2	TRBJ2-7	TRBV28	NA	CASSRGTSGITRGEQYF	TGTGCCAGCAGTAGGGGGACTAGCGGGATCACCCGGGGGGAGCAGTACTTC
TRBD1	TRBJ2-3	TRBV7-9	few	CASSFWDRGSDTQYF	TGTGCCAGCAGCTTTTGGGACAGGGGTTCAGATACGCAGTATTTT
NA	TRBJ1-4	TRBV5-1	NA	CASSLGTTPNEKLFF	TGCGCCAGCAGCTTGGGGACCACCCCTAATGAAAAACTGTTTTTT
NA	TRBJ1-5	TRBV10-3	once	CATRTSLNQPQHF	TGTGCCACCAGGACTAGCCTAAATCAGCCCCAGCATTTT
NA	TRBJ2-1	TRBV2	once	CARGGRSYNEQFF	TGTGCTAGAGGAGGGCGCTCCTACAATGAGCAGTTCTTC
TRBD2	TRBJ2-5	TRBV24-1	NA	CATSAQGGGGETQYF	TGTGCCACCAGTGCCCAAGGCGGGGGGGGAGAGACCCAGTACTTC
NA	TRBJ1-3	TRBV2	few	CASSLSLGTIYF	TGTGCCAGCTCCCTGTCTCTTGGCACCATATATTTT
TRBD1	TRBJ1-4	TRBV29-1	NA	CSVDSRYGTGGKLFF	TGCAGCGTTGATAGCAGGTACGGGACAGGTGGAAAGCTGTTTTTT
NA	TRBJ1-4	TRBV2	NA	CASSGSGAQGEKLFF	TGTGCCAGCAGTGGGTCAGGGGCCCAGGGGGAAAAACTGTTTTTT
NA	TRBJ2-5	TRBV7-9	NA	CASSLRGMGARGETQYF	TGTGCCAGCAGCTTACGGGGGATGGGGGCGCGAGGGGAGACCCAGTACTTC
TRBD2	TRBJ2-7	TRBV20-1	many	CSARDGGGGSYEQYF	TGCAGTGCTAGAGATGGCGGCGGGGGCTCCTACGAGCAGTACTTC
TRBD2	TRBJ2-4	TRBV7-2	few	CASSHPSGRANIQHF	TGTGCCAGCAGCCACCCTAGCGGGAGGGCCAACATTCAGCACTTC
NA	TRBJ2-7	TRBV7-2	NA	CASSPRGRATYEQYF	TGTGCCAGCAGCCCAAGGGGGAGGGCCACCTACGAGCAGTACTTC
NA	TRBJ1-2	TRBV5-4	NA	CASSSHYGYTF	TGTGCCAGCAGCTCCCACTATGGCTACACCTTC
TRBD2	TRBJ2-5	TRBV20-1	many	CSARIALAGGLGETQYF	TGCAGTGCCCGAATAGCGCTAGCGGGGGGGCTCGGAGAGACCCAGTACTTC
NA	TRBJ1-4	TRBV5-1	NA	CASSRGDGTYNEKLFF	TGCGCCAGCAGCCGGGGGGACGGGACCTACAATGAAAAACTGTTTTTT
NA	TRBJ2-5	TRBV7-2	many	CASSLAVGRAQETQYF	TGTGCCAGCAGCCTAGCAGTGGGCAGGGCCCAAGAGACCCAGTACTTC
NA	TRBJ2-3	TRBV7-2	NA	CASSSGTDTDTQYF	TGTGCCAGCAGCTCCGGGACTGACACAGATACGCAGTATTTT
NA	TRBJ2-5	TRBV5-1	few	CASSLVGDIQYF	TGCGCCAGCAGCTTGGTCGGGGACATCCAGTACTTC
TRBD1	TRBJ2-7	TRBV20-1	once	CSARAGTVAYEQYF	TGCAGTGCTAGGGCCGGGACAGTTGCCTACGAGCAGTACTTC
NA	TRBJ1-6	TRBV6-1	NA	CASSTGPRDSPLHF	TGTGCCAGCAGTACCGGACCCCGTGATTCACCCCTCCACTTT
NA	TRBJ2-5	TRBV4-3	many	CASSQDPGPRETQYF	TGCGCCAGCAGCCAAGATCCGGGCCCTCGGGAGACCCAGTACTTC
TRBD2	TRBJ2-1	TRBV7-9	NA	CASSGLAGGLNEQFF	TGTGCCAGCAGCGGACTAGCGGGGGGGTTGAATGAGCAGTTCTTC
TRBD1	TRBJ1-2	TRBV7-2	NA	CASSLDAGGPNYGYTF	TGTGCCAGCAGCTTAGATGCAGGGGGACCTAACTATGGCTACACCTTC
NA	TRBJ1-5	TRBV10-3	NA	CAISARVDSNQPQHF	TGTGCCATCAGCGCCCGGGTAGATAGCAATCAGCCCCAGCATTTT
TRBD1	TRBJ2-7	TRBV4-1	NA	CASSQMGQGYEQYF	TGCGCCAGCAGCCAAATGGGACAGGGTTACGAGCAGTACTTC
NA	TRBJ2-1	TRBV2	many	CASSEAGRTYNEQFF	TGTGCCAGCAGTGAAGCGGGGCGGACTTACAATGAGCAGTTCTTC
NA	TRBJ2-5	TRBV25-1	many	CASSERGAGQETQYF	TGTGCCAGCAGTGAGCGAGGCGCGGGCCAAGAGACCCAGTACTTC
TRBD1	TRBJ2-7	TRBV6-1	many	CASSKGGQGVDEQYF	TGTGCCAGCAGTAAGGGGGGACAGGGGGTAGACGAGCAGTACTTC
NA	TRBJ2-4	TRBV7-8	many	CASSRGLSLAKNIQYF	TGTGCCAGCAGCCGGGGTTTGTCCCTGGCCAAAAACATTCAGTACTTC
NA	TRBJ2-2	TRBV13	many	CASSRPYNTGELFF	TGTGCCAGCAGCCGGCCCTACAACACCGGGGAGCTGTTTTTT
NA	TRBJ1-2	TRBV19	many	CASSIDRSGGYTF	TGTGCCAGTAGTATTGACAGAAGTGGTGGCTACACCTTC
TRBD1	TRBJ1-2	TRBV20-1	few	CSARDREDANYGYTF	TGCAGTGCAAGGGACAGGGAGGACGCTAACTATGGCTACACCTTC
TRBD1	TRBJ2-2	TRBV2	NA	CASSFSGTANTGELFF	TGTGCCAGCAGCTTCTCCGGGACAGCAAACACCGGGGAGCTGTTTTTT
NA	TRBJ2-6	TRBV20-1	once	CSGLERRAEAFFGQTNVLTF	NA
NA	TRBJ1-4	TRBV2	NA	CASSLRSATNEKLFF	TGTGCCAGCAGTCTGCGGTCAGCAACTAATGAAAAACTGTTTTTT
TRBD2	TRBJ2-5	TRBV5-1	many	CASSLEPSGGRVKTQYF	TGCGCCAGCAGCTTGGAGCCTAGCGGGGGCCGCGTGAAGACCCAGTACTTC
TRBD1	TRBJ2-1	TRBV24-1	NA	CATSDFRQGSFDEQFF	TGTGCCACCAGTGATTTTAGACAGGGTTCTTTCGATGAGCAGTTCTTC
NA	TRBJ2-3	TRBV5-5	NA	CASSLRSGLSLTDTQYF	TGTGCCAGCAGCCTGAGATCCGGCCTCTCGCTCACAGATACGCAGTATTTT